Shown below are 17 T cell receptor beta chains from a single sample sequenced in a study of beta chain features in type 1 diabetes. Study-wide findings and caveats: All four CD4+ subsets from Type 1 diabetes patients carried moderately but significantly shorter TCRB CDR3s.

Antigens of these TCRs are unknown. As every portion of the isolated RNA was reverse transcribed, the sequencing read expressed TCRB transcripts. Generated by immunoSEQ multiplex PCR, the TCRdb table keeps only in-frame clones and is missing some. The sample records hundreds of thousands of clones, approximately 16% being singletons. The sample consisted of naive CD4+ T cells from blood. The source is a man aged 18 to 30 with type 1 diabetes.

The chain carries TRBV15 and TRBJ1-1; maybe TRBD1 (5 bases). V dropped 1 base and J dropped 8 bases, with 11 bases sitting between them. CDR1 and CDR2 from the germline V gene are LNHNV and YYDKDF (reference sequence). This CDR3 has 13 amino acids. The CDR3 DNA follows: TGTGCCACCAGCAGAGTCCCGAACAGGGAAGCTTTCTTT. Translated: CATSRVPNREAFF.

In its sample, this clone was seen a few times. CDR3: CASRNAGAPALRGYTF. Here the CDR3 DNA reads TGTGCCAGCAGGAACGCAGGGGCCCCGGCCCTTCGTGGCTACACCTTC. The V call is TRBV5-4, the J call TRBJ1-2, with D possibly being TRBD1 (6 bases). CDR1 SGHNT and CDR2 YYREEE come from the germline V gene (reference sequence). This CDR3 is built from 16 residues. The germline V and J ends were trimmed by 5 bases and 7 bases, with 24 bases remaining between them.

This clone has just a few counts. The gene calls are TRBV20-1 and TRBJ2-1; tentative D call: TRBD2 (5 bases). The CDR3 contains 11 residues. CDR1 DFQATT and CDR2 SNEGSKA come from the germline V gene (reference sequence). V was trimmed by 3 bases and J by 10 bases, leaving 10 bases between them. This CDR3 is CSARGSLEQFF. CDR3 in DNA: TGCAGTGCTAGGGGGAGCCTGGAGCAGTTCTTC.

This clone was seen more than once but under ten times. Other DNA sequences in this sample translate to the same CDR3. The chain combines TRBV5-1 with TRBJ1-1; no reliable D call. V was pared by 0 bases and J by 4 bases, with 7 bases between. From germline, CDR1 is SGHRS and CDR2 YFSETQ. The CDR3 has 13 residues. As DNA, the CDR3 is TGCGCCAGCAGCTTGGGCGGTGGCACTGAAGCTTTCTTT. This gives the protein CASSLGGGTEAFF.

This clone was picked up a small number of times. This rearrangement joins TRBV18 to TRBJ2-7; 9 nucleotides agree with TRBD2. J was trimmed by 6 bases and V by 3 bases; bases with no gene match: 9. CDR3 size: 15 residues. Per germline, CDR1 KGHSH and CDR2 LQKENI. CDR3 sequence (DNA): TGTGCCAGCTCACCCTTAGCGGGAGTGGAGACCGAGCAGTACTTC. Protein: CASSPLAGVETEQYF.

This clone was seen just once. The chain is built from TRBV6-5 and TRBJ1-2, with D tentatively TRBD1 (5 bases). The germline gives CDR1 MNHEY, CDR2 SVGAGI. Deletions cut 0 bases from V and 3 bases from J, with 11 bases between. The CDR3 spans 15 residues. The CDR3 nucleotides are TGTGCCAGCAGTTACTCGGGGGGGGAGTACTATGGCTACACCTTC. Residues: CASSYSGGEYYGYTF.

About this clone: Different DNA sequences within this sample yield the same CDR3. The chain joins TRBV27 to TRBJ2-1; 11 nucleotides match TRBD2. V lost 6 bases and J lost 4; bases outside the gene matches: 2. The CDR3 runs 14 residues. Germline CDR1 and CDR2: MNHEY and SMNVEV (reference sequence). DNA of the CDR3: TGTGCCAGCAGCTCTAGCGGGAGGTACAATGAGCAGTTCTTC. It translates to CASSSSGRYNEQFF.

This clone was picked up a small number of times. The chain has TRBV29-1 and TRBJ1-2, with 12 bases aligning to TRBD1. The germline V gene encodes CDR1 SQVTM and CDR2 ANQGSEA. CDR3 size: 15 residues. J lost 5 bases, V lost 6 bases, and 10 bases had no gene match. As DNA, the CDR3 is TGCAGCGTCTCCCGGGACAGGGGGCGCCAATATGGCTACACCTTC. Translating it yields CSVSRDRGRQYGYTF. The complete variable domain, with remaining parts taken from reference TRBV29-1 and TRBJ1-2, reads SAVISQKPSRDICQRGTSLTIQCQVDSQVTMMFWYRQQPGQSLTLIATANQGSEATYESGFVIDKFPISRPNLTFSTLTVSNMSPEDSSIYLCSVSRDRGRQYGYTFGSGTRLTVV.

This clone was seen more than once but under ten times. V gene TRBV18 combines with J gene TRBJ1-2; TRBD1 agrees at 8 bases. The CDR3 sequence is 15 residues long. V lost 1 base to trimming and J lost 8 bases; unmatched junction nucleotides: 9. CDR1 KGHSH and CDR2 LQKENI come from the germline V gene. This CDR3 is CASSPQLQGERGYTF. The CDR3 DNA follows: TGTGCCAGCTCACCACAGCTACAGGGGGAGAGAGGCTACACCTTC. Drawing the rest from reference TRBV18 and TRBJ1-2, the complete variable domain is NAGVMQNPRHLVRRRGQEARLRCSPMKGHSHVYWYRQLPEEGLKFMVYLQKENIIDESGMPKERFSAEFPKEGPSILRIQQVVRGDSAAYFCASSPQLQGERGYTFGSGTRLTVV.

This clone was detected only once. CDR3 region: CASSETSGSSYEQYF. In DNA form, the CDR3 reads TGTGCCAGCTCAGAGACTAGCGGCAGCTCCTACGAGCAGTACTTC. The chain is built from TRBV18 and TRBJ2-7, with TRBD2 matching over 9 bases. The CDR3 sequence is 15 residues long. V lost 5 bases, J lost 0 bases, and 5 bases stayed unmatched. CDR1 and CDR2 from the germline V gene are KGHSH and LQKENI.

DNA of the CDR3: TGTGCCAGCTCGGCTAGCGGGGAAACCTACAATGAGCAGTTCTTC. Translating it yields CASSASGETYNEQFF. This chain connects TRBV18 to TRBJ2-1, with 9 bases that match TRBD2. The CDR3 runs 15 residues. Per the germline V gene, CDR1 is KGHSH and CDR2 is LQKENI. Losses at the gene ends were 6 bases for V and 2 bases for J; bases not matched to a gene: 5.

This clone was seen a few times. This chain connects TRBV5-1 to TRBJ2-3; D might be TRBD2 (6 bases). The germline V gene has CDR1 SGHRS and CDR2 YFSETQ. V was clipped by 3 bases and J by 1 base, with 9 bases between them. This CDR3 spans 14 amino acids. The CDR3 is CASSYPSGTDTQYF. CDR3 sequence (DNA): TGCGCCAGCAGCTATCCTAGCGGCACAGATACGCAGTATTTT.

This clone occurred a few times. The chain recombines TRBV11-2 with TRBJ1-3, with D unresolved. This CDR3 is built from 16 residues. Germline CDR1 reads SGHAT; CDR2 reads FQNNGV. Trimming took 0 bases from V and 0 from J, leaving 9 bases between them. DNA of the CDR3: TGTGCCAGCAGCTTAGATCTGGCAGTCTCTGGAAACACCATATATTTT. Translation gives CASSLDLAVSGNTIYF.

The V gene is TRBV5-1, the J gene TRBJ1-2; weak D call: TRBD1 (6 bases). CDR3 length: 16 residues. V was trimmed by 4 bases and J by 6 bases, leaving 22 bases between them. CDR1 and CDR2 from the germline V gene are SGHRS and YFSETQ. The CDR3 nucleotides read TGCGCCAGCAGCCCCAGGGGACAAAGCTACCGGGATGGCTACACCTTC. It specifies CASSPRGQSYRDGYTF.

This clone occurred a few times. The chain couples TRBV25-1 to TRBJ1-1; TRBD1 might be the D (5 bases). Germline V CDR1 and CDR2: MGHDK, SYGVNS. The CDR3 length is 17 residues. V shed 2 bases and J shed 0 bases, with 16 bases lying between them. This CDR3 is CASSEGGLGSVNTEAFF. The CDR3 DNA is TGTGCCAGCAGTGAAGGGGGACTGGGGAGTGTGAACACTGAAGCTTTCTTT.

This clone has just a few counts. Other DNA sequences within the sample encode an identical CDR3. The chain is built from TRBV2 and TRBJ2-5, with D hard to call. V was shortened by 6 bases and J by 3 bases, with 5 bases between the two germline ends. Germline V lookup: CDR1 SNHLY, CDR2 FYNNEI. CDR3 length: 11 residues. CDR3 region: CASSPEETQYF. In nucleotides, the CDR3 is TGTGCCAGCAGCCCAGAAGAGACCCAGTACTTC.

This clone was picked up a small number of times. This rearrangement joins TRBV7-2 to TRBJ2-2; 12 nucleotides match TRBD2. With 6 bases clipped from V and 1 base from J, the junction kept 0 bases outside the gene matches. The CDR3 loop spans 15 amino acids. Per germline, CDR1 SGHTA and CDR2 FQGNSA. CDR3 DNA sequence: TGTGCCAGCAGACTAGCGGGGGGGAACACCGGGGAGCTGTTTTTT. Translating gives CASRLAGGNTGELFF.